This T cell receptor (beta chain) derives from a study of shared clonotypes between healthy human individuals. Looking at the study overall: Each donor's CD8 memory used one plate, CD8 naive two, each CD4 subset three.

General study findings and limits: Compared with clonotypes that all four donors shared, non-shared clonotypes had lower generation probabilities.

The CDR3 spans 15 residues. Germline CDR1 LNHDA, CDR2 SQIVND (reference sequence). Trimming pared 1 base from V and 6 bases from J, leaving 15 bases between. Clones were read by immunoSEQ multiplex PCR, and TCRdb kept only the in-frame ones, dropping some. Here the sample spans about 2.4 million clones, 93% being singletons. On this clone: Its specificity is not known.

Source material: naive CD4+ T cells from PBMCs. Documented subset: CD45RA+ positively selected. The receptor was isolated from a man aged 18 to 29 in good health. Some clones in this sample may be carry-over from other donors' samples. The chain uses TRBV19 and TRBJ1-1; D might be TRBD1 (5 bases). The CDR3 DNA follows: TGTGCCAGTAGTATAGCATCTGGGGTAGGGGCTGAAGCTTTCTTT. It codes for CASSIASGVGAEAFF.